What follows is one T cell receptor (beta chain) and its context. The entry originates in a study of blood T cell repertoires in COVID-19. Study-wide context: There were acute and convalescent COVID-19 samples, and they came from the United States, Italy and Spain. T cells, B-cell-depleted T cells, or PBMCs supplied cDNA or gDNA.

The table came from immunoSEQ multiplex PCR; TCRdb's copy has only in-frame clones and leaves some out. The data show about 330,000 clones, more than 80% seen once. This receptor was identified in a man aged 18 to 29 who had recovered from COVID-19. The source material was peripheral blood.

The DNA of the CDR3 is TGTGCCAGCAGCGCCGACAGGGGGAGAAACACCATATATTTT. Translating it yields CASSADRGRNTIYF. The gene calls are TRBV7-2 and TRBJ1-3; 9 bases match TRBD1. Trimming removed 5 bases from V and 5 bases from J; junction bases left unmatched: 4. CDR3 size: 14 residues. The germline gives CDR1 SGHTA, CDR2 FQGNSA.